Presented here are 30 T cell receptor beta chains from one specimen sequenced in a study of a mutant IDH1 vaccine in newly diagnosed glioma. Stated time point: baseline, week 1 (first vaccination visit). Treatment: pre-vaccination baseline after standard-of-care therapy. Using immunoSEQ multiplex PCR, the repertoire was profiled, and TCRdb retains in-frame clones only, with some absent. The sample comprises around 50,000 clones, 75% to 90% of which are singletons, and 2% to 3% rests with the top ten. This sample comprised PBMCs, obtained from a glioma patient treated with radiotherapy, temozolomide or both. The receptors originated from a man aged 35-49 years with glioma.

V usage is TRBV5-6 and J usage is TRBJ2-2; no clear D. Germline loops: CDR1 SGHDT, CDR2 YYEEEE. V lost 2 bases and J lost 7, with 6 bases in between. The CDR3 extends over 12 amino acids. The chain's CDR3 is CASSFMVGELFF. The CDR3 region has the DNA TGTGCCAGCAGCTTCATGGTCGGGGAGCTGTTTTTT.

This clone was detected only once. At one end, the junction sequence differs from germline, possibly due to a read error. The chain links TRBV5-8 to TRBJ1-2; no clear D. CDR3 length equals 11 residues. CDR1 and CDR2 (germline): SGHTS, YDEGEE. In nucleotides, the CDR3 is TGTGCCAGCAGCTTCTCCAGAAGGGCCGACTTC. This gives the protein CASSFSRRADF.

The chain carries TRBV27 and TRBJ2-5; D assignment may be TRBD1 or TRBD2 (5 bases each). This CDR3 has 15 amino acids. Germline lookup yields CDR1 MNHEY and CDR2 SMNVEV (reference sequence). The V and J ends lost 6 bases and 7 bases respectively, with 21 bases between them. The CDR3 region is CASSPTRVEVGTQYF. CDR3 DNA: TGTGCCAGCAGCCCTACCAGGGTGGAGGTTGGGACCCAGTACTTC.

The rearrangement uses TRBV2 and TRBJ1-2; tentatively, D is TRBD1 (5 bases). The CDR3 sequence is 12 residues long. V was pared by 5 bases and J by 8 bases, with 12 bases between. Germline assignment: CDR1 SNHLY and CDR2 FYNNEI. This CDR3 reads CASSPGGDGYTF. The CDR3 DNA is TGTGCCAGCAGTCCTGGAGGGGACGGCTACACCTTC.

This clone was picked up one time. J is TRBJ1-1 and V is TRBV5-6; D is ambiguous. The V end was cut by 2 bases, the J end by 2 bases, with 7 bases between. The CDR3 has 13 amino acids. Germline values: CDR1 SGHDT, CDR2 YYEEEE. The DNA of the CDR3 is TGTGCCAGCAGCTTCTTCCCAAACACTGAAGCTTTCTTT. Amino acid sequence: CASSFFPNTEAFF.

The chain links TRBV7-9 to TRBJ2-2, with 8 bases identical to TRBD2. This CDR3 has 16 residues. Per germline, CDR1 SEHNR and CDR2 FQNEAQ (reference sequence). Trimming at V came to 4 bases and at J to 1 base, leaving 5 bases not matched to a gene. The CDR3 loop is CASSSLAGLNTGELFF. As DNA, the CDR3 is TGTGCCAGCAGCTCGCTAGCGGGCCTGAACACCGGGGAGCTGTTTTTT.

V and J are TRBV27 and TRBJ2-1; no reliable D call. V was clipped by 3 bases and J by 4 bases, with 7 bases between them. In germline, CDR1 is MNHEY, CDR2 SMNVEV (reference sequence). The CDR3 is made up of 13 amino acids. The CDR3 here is CASSFGLYNEQFF. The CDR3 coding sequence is TGTGCCAGCAGTTTCGGGTTGTACAATGAGCAGTTCTTC.

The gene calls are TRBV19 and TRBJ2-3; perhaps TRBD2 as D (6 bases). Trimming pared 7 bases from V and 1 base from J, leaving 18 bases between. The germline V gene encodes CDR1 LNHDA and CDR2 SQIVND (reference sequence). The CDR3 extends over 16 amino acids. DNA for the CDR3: TGTGCCAGTAACCCCGGACTATTTGCCCGCACAGATACGCAGTATTTT. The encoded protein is CASNPGLFARTDTQYF.

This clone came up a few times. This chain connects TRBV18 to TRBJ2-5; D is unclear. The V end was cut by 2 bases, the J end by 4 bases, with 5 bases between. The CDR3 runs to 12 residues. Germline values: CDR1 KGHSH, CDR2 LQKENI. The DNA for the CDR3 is TGTGCCAGCTCACCAGGGCGAGAGACCCAGTACTTC. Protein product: CASSPGRETQYF.

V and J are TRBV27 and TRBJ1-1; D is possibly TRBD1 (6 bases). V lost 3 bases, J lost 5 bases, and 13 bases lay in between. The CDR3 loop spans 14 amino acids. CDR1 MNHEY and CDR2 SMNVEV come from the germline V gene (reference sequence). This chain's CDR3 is CASSFGAGATEAFF. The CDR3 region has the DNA TGTGCCAGCAGTTTCGGTGCAGGGGCAACTGAAGCTTTCTTT.

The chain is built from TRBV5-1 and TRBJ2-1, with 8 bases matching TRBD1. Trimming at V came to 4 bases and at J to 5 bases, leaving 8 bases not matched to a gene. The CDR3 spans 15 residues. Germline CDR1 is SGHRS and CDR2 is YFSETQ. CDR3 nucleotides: TGCGCCAGCAGCCGGCGACAGGGGCTAAACAATGAGCAGTTCTTC. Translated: CASSRRQGLNNEQFF.

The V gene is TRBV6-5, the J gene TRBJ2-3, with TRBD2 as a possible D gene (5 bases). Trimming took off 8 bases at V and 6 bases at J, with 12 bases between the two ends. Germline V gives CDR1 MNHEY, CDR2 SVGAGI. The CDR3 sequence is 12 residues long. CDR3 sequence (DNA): TGTGCCAGCGGGAGAAGGTGGGATACGCAGTATTTT. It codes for CASGRRWDTQYF.

The CDR3 DNA reads TGTGCCAGCAGCTTACAGGCTAGCTACGAGCAGTACTTC. As protein: CASSLQASYEQYF. V gene TRBV7-9 combines with J gene TRBJ2-7; no clear D gene. CDR3 length: 13 residues. Germline V CDR1 and CDR2: SEHNR, FQNEAQ (reference sequence). Trimming pared 2 bases from V and 3 bases from J, leaving 8 bases between. Drawing the rest from reference TRBV7-9 and TRBJ2-7, the complete variable domain is DTGVSQNPRHKITKRGQNVTFRCDPISEHNRLYWYRQTLGQGPEFLTYFQNEAQLEKSRLLSDRFSAERPKGSFSTLEIQRTEQGDSAMYLCASSLQASYEQYFGPGTRLTVT.

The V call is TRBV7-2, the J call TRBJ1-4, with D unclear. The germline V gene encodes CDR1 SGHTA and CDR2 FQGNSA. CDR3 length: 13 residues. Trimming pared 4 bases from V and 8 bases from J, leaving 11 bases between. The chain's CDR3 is CASSSWIGEKLFF. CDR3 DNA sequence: TGTGCCAGCAGCTCGTGGATAGGGGAAAAACTGTTTTTT.

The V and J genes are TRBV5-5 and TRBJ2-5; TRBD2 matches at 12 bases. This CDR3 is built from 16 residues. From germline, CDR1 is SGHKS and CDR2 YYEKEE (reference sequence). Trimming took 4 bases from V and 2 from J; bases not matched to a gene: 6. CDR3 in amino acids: CASSEGLAGFQETQYF. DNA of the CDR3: TGTGCCAGCAGCGAAGGACTAGCGGGGTTTCAAGAGACCCAGTACTTC.

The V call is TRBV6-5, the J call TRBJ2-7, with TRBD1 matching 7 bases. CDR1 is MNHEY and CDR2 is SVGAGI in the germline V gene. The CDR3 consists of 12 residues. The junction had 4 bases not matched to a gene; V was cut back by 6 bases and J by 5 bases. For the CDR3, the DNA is TGTGCCAGCAGGACAGGGATCCACGAGCAGTACTTC. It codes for CASRTGIHEQYF.

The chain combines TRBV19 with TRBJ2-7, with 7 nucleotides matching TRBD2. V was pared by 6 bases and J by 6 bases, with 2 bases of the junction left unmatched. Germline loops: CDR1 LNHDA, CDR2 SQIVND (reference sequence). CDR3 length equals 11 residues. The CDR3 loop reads CASRRGVEQYF. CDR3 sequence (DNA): TGTGCCAGTAGACGGGGGGTCGAGCAGTACTTC.

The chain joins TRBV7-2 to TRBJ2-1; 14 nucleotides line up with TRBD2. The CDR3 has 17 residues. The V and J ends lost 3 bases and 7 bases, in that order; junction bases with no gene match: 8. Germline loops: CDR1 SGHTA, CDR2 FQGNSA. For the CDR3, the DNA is TGTGCCAGCAGCTTCAGACTAGCGGGAGGGAAGAGGAATGAGCAGTTCTTC. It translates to CASSFRLAGGKRNEQFF.

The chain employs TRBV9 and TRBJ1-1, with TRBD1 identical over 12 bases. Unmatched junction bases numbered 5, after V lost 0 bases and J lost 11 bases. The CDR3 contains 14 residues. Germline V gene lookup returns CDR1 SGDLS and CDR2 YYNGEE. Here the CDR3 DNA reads TGTGCCAGCAGCGTAGGGGACAGGGGGCTATGGGCTTTCTTT. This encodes CASSVGDRGLWAFF.

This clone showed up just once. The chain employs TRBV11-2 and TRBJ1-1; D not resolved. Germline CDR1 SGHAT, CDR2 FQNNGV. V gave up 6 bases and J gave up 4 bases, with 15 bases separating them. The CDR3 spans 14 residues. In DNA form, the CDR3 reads TGTGCCAGCAGACCCACCCTGGGAAGCACTGAAGCTTTCTTT. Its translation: CASRPTLGSTEAFF.

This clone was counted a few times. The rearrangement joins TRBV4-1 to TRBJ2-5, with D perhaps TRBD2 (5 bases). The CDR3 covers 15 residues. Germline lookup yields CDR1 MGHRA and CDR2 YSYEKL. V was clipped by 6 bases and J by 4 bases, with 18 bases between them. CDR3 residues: CASRSGVEYRETQYF. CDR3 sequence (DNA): TGCGCCAGCAGGAGCGGTGTGGAGTATCGAGAGACCCAGTACTTC.

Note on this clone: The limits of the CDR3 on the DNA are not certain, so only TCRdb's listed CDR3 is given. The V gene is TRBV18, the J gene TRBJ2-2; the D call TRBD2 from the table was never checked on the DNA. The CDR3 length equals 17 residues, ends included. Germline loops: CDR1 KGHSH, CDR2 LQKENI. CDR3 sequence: CASSPTSGSILAGELFF.

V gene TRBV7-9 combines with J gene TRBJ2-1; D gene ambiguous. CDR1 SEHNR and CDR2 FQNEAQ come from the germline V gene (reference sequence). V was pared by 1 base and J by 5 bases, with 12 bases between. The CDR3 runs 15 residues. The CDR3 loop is CASSLGTSANNEQFF. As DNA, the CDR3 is TGTGCCAGCAGCTTAGGGACCAGCGCCAACAATGAGCAGTTCTTC.

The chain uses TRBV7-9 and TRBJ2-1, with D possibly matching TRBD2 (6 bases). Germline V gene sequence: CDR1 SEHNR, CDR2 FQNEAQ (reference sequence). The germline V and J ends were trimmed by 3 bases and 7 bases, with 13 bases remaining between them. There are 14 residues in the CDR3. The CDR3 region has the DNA TGTGCCAGCAGCTTTGGCGGGACGGGTAATGAGCAGTTCTTC. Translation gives CASSFGGTGNEQFF.

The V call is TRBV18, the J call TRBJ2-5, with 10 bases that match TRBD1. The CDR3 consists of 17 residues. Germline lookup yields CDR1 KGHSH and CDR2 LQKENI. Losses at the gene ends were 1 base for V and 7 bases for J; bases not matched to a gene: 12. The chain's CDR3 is CASSPLFSGTGEATQYF. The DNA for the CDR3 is TGTGCCAGCTCACCACTTTTTTCCGGGACAGGGGAGGCGACCCAGTACTTC.

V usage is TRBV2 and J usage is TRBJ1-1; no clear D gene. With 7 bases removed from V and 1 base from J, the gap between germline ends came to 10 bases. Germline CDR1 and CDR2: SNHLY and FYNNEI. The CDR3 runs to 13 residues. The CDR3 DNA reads TGTGCCAGCAAGTCCGGTGGGAACACTGAAGCTTTCTTT. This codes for CASKSGGNTEAFF. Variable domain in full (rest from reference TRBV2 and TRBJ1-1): EPEVTQTPSHQVTQMGQEVILRCVPISNHLYFYWYRQILGQKVEFLVSFYNNEISEKSEIFDDQFSVERPDGSNFTLKIRSTKLEDSAMYFCASKSGGNTEAFFGQGTRLTVV.

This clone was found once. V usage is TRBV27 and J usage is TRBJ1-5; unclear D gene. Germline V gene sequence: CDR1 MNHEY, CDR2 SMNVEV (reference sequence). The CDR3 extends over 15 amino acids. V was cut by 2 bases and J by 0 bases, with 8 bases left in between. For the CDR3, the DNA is TGTGCCAGCAGTTTAAATCGGGGTAGCAATCAGCCCCAGCATTTT. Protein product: CASSLNRGSNQPQHF.

The CDR3 here is CASSPSVLDNYGYTF. The CDR3 DNA sequence: TGTGCCAGCAGTCCCTCTGTTCTGGATAACTATGGCTACACCTTC. The chain has TRBV6-6 and TRBJ1-2; D call uncertain. With 5 bases removed from V and 1 base from J, the gap between germline ends came to 14 bases. In germline, CDR1 is MNHNY, CDR2 SVGAGI (reference sequence). The CDR3 consists of 15 residues.

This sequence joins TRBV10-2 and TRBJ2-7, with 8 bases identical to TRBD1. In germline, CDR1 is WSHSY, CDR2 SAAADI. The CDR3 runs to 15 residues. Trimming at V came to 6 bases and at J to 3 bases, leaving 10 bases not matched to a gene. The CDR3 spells CASRRQGLGSYEQYF. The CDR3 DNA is TGCGCCAGCAGAAGACAGGGGTTAGGTAGCTACGAGCAGTACTTC.

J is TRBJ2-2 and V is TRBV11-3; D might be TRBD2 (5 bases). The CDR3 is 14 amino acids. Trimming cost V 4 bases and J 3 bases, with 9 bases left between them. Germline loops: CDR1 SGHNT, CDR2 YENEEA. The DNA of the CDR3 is TGTGCCAGCAGCTCCAGCGGATACACCGGGGAGCTGTTTTTT. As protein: CASSSSGYTGELFF.